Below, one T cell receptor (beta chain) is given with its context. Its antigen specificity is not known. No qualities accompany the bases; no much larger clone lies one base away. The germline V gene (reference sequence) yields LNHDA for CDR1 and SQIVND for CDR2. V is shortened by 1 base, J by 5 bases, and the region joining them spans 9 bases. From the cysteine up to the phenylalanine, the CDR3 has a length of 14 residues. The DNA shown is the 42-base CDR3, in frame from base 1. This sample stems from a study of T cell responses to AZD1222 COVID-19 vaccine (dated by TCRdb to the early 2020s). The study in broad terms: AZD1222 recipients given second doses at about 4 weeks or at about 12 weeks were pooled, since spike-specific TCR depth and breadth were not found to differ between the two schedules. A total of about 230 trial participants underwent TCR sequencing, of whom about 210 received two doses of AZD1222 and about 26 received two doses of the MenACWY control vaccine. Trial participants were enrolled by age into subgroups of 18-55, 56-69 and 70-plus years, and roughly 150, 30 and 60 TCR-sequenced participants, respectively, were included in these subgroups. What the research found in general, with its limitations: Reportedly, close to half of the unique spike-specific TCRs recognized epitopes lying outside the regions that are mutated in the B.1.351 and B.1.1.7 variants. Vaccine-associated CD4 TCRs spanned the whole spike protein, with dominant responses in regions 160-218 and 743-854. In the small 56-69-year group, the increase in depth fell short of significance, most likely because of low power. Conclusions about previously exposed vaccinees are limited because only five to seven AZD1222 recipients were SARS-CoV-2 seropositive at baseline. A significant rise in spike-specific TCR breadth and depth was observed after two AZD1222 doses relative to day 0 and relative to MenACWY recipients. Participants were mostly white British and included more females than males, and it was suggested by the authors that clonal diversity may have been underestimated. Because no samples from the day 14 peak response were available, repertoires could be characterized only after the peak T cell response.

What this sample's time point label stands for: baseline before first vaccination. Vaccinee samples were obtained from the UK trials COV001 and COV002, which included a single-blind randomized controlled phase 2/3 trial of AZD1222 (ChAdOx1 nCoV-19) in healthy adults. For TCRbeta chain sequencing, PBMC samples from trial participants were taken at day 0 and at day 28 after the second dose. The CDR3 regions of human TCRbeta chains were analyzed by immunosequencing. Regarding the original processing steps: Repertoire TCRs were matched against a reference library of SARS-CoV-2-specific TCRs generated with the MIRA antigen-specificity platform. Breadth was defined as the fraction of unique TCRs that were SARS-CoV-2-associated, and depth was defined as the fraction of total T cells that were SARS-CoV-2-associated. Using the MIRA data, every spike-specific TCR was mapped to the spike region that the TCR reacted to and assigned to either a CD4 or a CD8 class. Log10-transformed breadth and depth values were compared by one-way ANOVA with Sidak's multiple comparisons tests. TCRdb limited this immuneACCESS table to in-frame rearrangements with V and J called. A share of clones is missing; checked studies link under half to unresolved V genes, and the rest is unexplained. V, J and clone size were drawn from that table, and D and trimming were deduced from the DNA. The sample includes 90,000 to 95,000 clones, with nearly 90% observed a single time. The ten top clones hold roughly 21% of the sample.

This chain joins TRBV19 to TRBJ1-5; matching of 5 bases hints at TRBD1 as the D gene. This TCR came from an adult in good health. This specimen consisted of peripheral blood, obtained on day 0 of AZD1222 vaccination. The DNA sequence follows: TGTGCCAGTAGTATAGGAACAGGTTATCAGCCCCAGCATTTT. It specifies CASSIGTGYQPQHF.